What follows describes a single TCR beta chain. The entry originates in a study of cytomegalovirus exposure and HLA in healthy donors. V gave up 1 base and J gave up 6 bases; unmatched junction bases: 5. The CDR3 contains 17 residues. Germline loops: CDR1 SGHNT, CDR2 YENEEA. A multiplex PCR was run with 60 Vbeta primers and 13 Jbeta primers. Some clones are missing from TCRdb's copy, which holds only in-frame ones; the method was immunoSEQ multiplex PCR. The data hold about 100,000 clones, with 81% observed a single time. Material: PBMCs. The rearrangement uses TRBV11-3 and TRBJ2-3; 15 bases align to TRBD2. This clonotype originated in a man in his forties or fifties in good health and CMV-seropositive. CDR3 in DNA: TGTGCCAGCAGCTTAGGACTGGGACTAGCGGGGGGTGATACGCAGTATTTT. It yields the protein CASSLGLGLAGGDTQYF.